These 2 T cell receptor beta chains were all obtained from the same sample, sequenced in a study of T cells in Graves' hyperthyroidism and ophthalmopathy. RNA transcripts gave rise to amplified TCR beta CDR3 regions. First-round RT-PCR of the TCR CDR3 relied on the HTBI primer set. TCRdb re-derived calls from the multiplex PCR reads in MiXCR, one entry per CDR3 protein. Of approximately 370,000 distinct CDR3 sequences in the sample, about 18% were seen once. The sample was blood. The source of these receptors is a woman aged 25 to 39 with Graves' hyperthyroidism that later progressed to Graves' ophthalmopathy.

This clonotype was picked up many times. The rearrangement links TRBV24-1 to TRBJ2-5, with D uncertain. This CDR3 region has 13 residues. Germline V gene sequence: CDR1 KGHDR, CDR2 SFDVKD. V gave up 5 bases and J gave up 1 base, with 7 bases separating them. CDR3 sequence reads: CATSGAVQETQYF. The CDR3 coding sequence is TGTGCCACCAGTGGGGCAGTCCAAGAGACCCAGTACTTC.

This clonotype was found many times. This chain joins TRBV6-5 and TRBJ2-2; D possibly uses TRBD1 or TRBD2 (6 bases each). Germline loops: CDR1 MNHEY, CDR2 SVGAGI. CDR3 size: 18 residues. V was cut by 4 bases and J by 2 bases, with 20 bases left in between. The CDR3 DNA follows: TGTGCCAGCAGTTCCCCTTTCGGGGGCTCCCCCAACACCGGGGAGCTGTTTTTT. Protein: CASSSPFGGSPNTGELFF.